These T cell receptor beta chains were read from a single sample in a study of T cell clones after liver transplantation. Some clones are missing from TCRdb's copy, which holds only in-frame ones; the method was immunoSEQ multiplex PCR. The sample includes more than 95,000 clones, around 86% of them seen just once. The sample here was CD4+ T cells from blood, taken before liver transplant. These receptor sequences come from a human donor who received a liver transplant. The CDR3 runs from the conserved cysteine through the conserved F or W. Each record gives: V gene, D gene, clone size, J gene, CDR3 protein, CDR3 DNA. D genes are given only for firm matches. Where a row states a size, it is once, few, many or the class of an expanded clone; other rows omit it.

TRBV6-5	.	.	TRBJ1-6	CASSRMDSPLHF	TGTGCCAGCAGTAGAATGGATTCACCCCTCCACTTT
TRBV25-1	TRBD1	.	TRBJ2-2	CASSVGTGERIVTGELFF	TGTGCCAGCAGTGTAGGGACAGGGGAAAGGATAGTGACCGGGGAGCTGTTTTTT
TRBV6-5	.	.	TRBJ1-2	CASTPASNYGYTF	TGTGCCAGCACCCCAGCATCTAACTATGGCTACACCTTC
TRBV5-4	TRBD1	few	TRBJ1-6	CASSRDSSYNSPLHF	TGTGCCAGCAGCCGGGACAGCTCCTATAATTCACCCCTCCACTTT
TRBV5-6	.	.	TRBJ2-5	CASSSGTPLETQYF	TGTGCCAGCAGCTCGGGGACACCGCTGGAGACCCAGTACTTC
TRBV4-1	.	few	TRBJ2-3	CASSQESRDTQYF	TGCGCCAGCAGCCAAGAATCCCGGGATACGCAGTATTTT
TRBV7-2	.	.	TRBJ2-5	CASSFGGPGETQYF	TGTGCCAGCAGCTTCGGGGGGCCGGGGGAGACCCAGTACTTC
TRBV27	TRBD1	.	TRBJ2-7	CASSWRTGPSYEQYF	TGTGCCAGCAGTTGGAGGACAGGGCCCTCCTACGAGCAGTACTTC
TRBV19	TRBD1	.	TRBJ1-3	CASTLGQGAGNTIYF	TGTGCCAGTACCCTGGGACAGGGGGCTGGAAACACCATATATTTT
TRBV7-2	.	once	TRBJ1-1	CASSLGGMNTEAFF	TGTGCCAGCAGCTTAGGGGGTATGAACACTGAAGCTTTCTTT
TRBV7-9	.	.	TRBJ2-7	CASSPSTGYWEQYF	TGTGCCAGCAGTCCTTCCACAGGGTATTGGGAGCAGTACTTC
TRBV19	.	.	TRBJ1-5	CASSIGENQPQHF	TGTGCCAGTAGTATTGGAGAGAATCAGCCCCAGCATTTT
TRBV28	.	.	TRBJ1-5	CASSGGVSQPQHF	TGTGCCAGCAGCGGGGGGGTAAGTCAGCCCCAGCATTTT
TRBV5-1	TRBD2	.	TRBJ2-5	CASSLGTSGGAGTQYF	TGCGCCAGCAGCCTCGGGACTAGCGGGGGGGCCGGGACCCAGTACTTC
TRBV2	.	.	TRBJ1-5	CASSAAPLPPQPQHF	TGTGCCAGCAGTGCGGCCCCTCTCCCTCCCCAGCCCCAGCATTTT
TRBV28	.	.	TRBJ2-7	CASSLAGRSSYEQYF	TGTGCCAGCAGTTTAGCGGGAAGGAGCTCCTACGAGCAGTACTTC
TRBV10-2	.	.	TRBJ1-1	CASVDTEAFF	TGCGCCAGCGTAGACACTGAAGCTTTCTTT
TRBV5-1	TRBD1	.	TRBJ1-4	CASSDPGQGAQKLFF	TGCGCCAGCAGCGACCCGGGACAGGGGGCCCAAAAACTGTTTTTT
TRBV5-8	TRBD2	.	TRBJ2-7	CASSTSPLAGGGYEQYF	TGTGCCAGCAGTACATCGCCCCTAGCGGGGGGAGGTTACGAGCAGTACTTC
TRBV7-9	.	.	TRBJ2-2	CARGGASNTGELFF	TGTGCCAGGGGGGGCGCGTCGAACACCGGGGAGCTGTTTTTT
TRBV19	TRBD1	.	TRBJ2-6	CASGTGASGANVLTF	TGTGCCAGTGGGACAGGAGCCTCTGGGGCCAACGTCCTGACTTTC
TRBV29-1	.	.	TRBJ2-7	CSVEAGSTYEQYF	TGCAGCGTTGAGGCGGGCAGTACCTACGAGCAGTACTTC